This T cell receptor (beta chain) was recorded in a study of T-cell reconstitution after alpha-beta-depleted transplantation in children. Study-wide results and caveats: T-cell counts and diversity at one year following transplant were attributed mainly to newly produced T cells. High day-60 TCRbeta diversity in some patients came from surviving recipient T cells and thymic progenitors. Several hundred expanded graft clones reportedly supplied alpha-beta T cells about two months after transplant.

The V gene's germline CDR1 is DFQATT and CDR2 SNEGSKA (reference sequence). The V and J ends lost 1 base and 0 bases respectively, with 10 bases between them. The CDR3 has 16 amino acids. The library targeted TCRbeta and was prepared with unique molecular identifiers. TCRdb fed the PCR reads into MiXCR, producing one record per CDR3 protein. This sample has 300,000 to 400,000 distinct CDR3 sequences; about a sixth occur once, and the top ten carry around two fifths. Only a few counts were recorded for this clonotype. Its specificity is unknown. Specimen: PBMCs, mostly from graft donor cells, collected 360 days after TCRalphabeta/CD19-depleted stem cell transplant. This receptor was taken from a male patient between 2 and 15 years old who had a stem cell transplant for acute lymphoblastic leukemia, so the T cells may come from the graft donor. The rearrangement joins TRBV20-1 to TRBJ1-6; D is unclear. CDR3 region: CSARGPGSSYNSPLHF. The CDR3 coding sequence is TGCAGTGCTAGAGGTCCGGGGAGCTCCTATAATTCACCCCTCCACTTT.